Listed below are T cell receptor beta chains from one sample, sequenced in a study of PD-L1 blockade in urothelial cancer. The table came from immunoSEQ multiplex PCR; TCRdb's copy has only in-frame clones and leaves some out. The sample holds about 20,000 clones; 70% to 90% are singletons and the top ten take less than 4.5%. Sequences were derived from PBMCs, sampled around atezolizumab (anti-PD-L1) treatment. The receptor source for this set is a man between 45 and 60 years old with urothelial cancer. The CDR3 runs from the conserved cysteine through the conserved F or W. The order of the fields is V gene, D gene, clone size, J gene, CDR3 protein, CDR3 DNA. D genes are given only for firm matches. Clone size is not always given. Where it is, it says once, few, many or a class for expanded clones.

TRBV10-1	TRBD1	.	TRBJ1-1	CASSEDRESDTEAFF	TGCGCCAGCAGTGAGGACAGGGAATCGGACACTGAAGCTTTCTTT
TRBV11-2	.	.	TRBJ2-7	CASSSPKDYLYEQYF	TGTGCCAGCAGCTCGCCCAAGGACTACCTCTACGAGCAGTACTTC
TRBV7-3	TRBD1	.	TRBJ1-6	CASSLDRAGSPLHF	TGTGCCAGCAGCCTAGACAGGGCTGGATCACCCCTCCACTTT
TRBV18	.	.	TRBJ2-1	CASSPRGSEQFF	TGTGCCAGCTCACCAAGAGGTAGTGAGCAGTTCTTC
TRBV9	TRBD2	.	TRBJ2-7	CASSLTRTSGYEQYF	TGTGCCAGCAGCCTTACTAGGACTAGCGGTTACGAGCAGTACTTC
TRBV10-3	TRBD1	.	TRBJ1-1	CAITQGAVTEAFF	TGTGCCATCACCCAGGGGGCTGTCACTGAAGCTTTCTTT
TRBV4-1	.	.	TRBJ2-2	CASSQSGSTGELFF	TGCGCCAGCAGCCAATCGGGGAGCACCGGGGAGCTGTTTTTT
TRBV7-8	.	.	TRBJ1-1	CASSLESVNTEAFF	TGTGCCAGCAGCCTGGAAAGCGTGAACACTGAAGCTTTCTTT
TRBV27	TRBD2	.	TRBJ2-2	CASSLRLAGVGELFF	TGTGCCAGCAGTTTACGACTAGCGGGAGTCGGGGAGCTGTTTTTT
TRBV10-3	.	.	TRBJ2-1	CAISGGRAYNEQFF	TGTGCCATCAGTGGGGGCAGGGCCTACAATGAGCAGTTCTTC
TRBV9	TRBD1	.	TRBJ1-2	CASSVVATGQGEYGYTF	TGTGCCAGCAGCGTAGTAGCTACCGGACAGGGCGAATATGGCTACACCTTC
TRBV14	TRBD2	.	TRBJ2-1	CASSQDFILAGVDEQFF	TGTGCCAGCAGCCAAGATTTCATCCTAGCGGGAGTTGATGAGCAGTTCTTC
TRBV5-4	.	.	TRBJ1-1	CASSFAGNTEAFF	TGTGCCAGCAGCTTTGCGGGGAACACTGAAGCTTTCTTT
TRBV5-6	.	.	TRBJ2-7	CASSPTRGFTYEQYF	TGTGCCAGCTCCCCCACGCGGGGATTTACCTACGAGCAGTACTTC
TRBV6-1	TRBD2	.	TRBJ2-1	CASSEWTTGGNEQFF	TGTGCCAGCAGTGAGTGGACTACCGGGGGGAATGAGCAGTTCTTC
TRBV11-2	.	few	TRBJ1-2	CASSSRHYGYTF	TGTGCCAGCAGCTCCAGGCACTATGGCTACACCTTC
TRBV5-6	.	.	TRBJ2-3	CASSLPGFTDTQYF	TGTGCCAGCAGCTTGCCAGGCTTCACAGATACGCAGTATTTT
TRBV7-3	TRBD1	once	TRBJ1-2	CASSFTGQGYGYTF	TGTGCCAGCAGCTTCACTGGACAGGGGTATGGCTACACCTTC
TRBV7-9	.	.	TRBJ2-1	CASSSPGSNYEQFF	TGTGCCAGCAGCTCGCCGGGATCCAACTATGAGCAGTTCTTC
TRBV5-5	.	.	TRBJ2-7	CASSLGAGLEQYF	TGTGCCAGCAGCTTGGGGGCAGGGCTCGAGCAGTACTTC